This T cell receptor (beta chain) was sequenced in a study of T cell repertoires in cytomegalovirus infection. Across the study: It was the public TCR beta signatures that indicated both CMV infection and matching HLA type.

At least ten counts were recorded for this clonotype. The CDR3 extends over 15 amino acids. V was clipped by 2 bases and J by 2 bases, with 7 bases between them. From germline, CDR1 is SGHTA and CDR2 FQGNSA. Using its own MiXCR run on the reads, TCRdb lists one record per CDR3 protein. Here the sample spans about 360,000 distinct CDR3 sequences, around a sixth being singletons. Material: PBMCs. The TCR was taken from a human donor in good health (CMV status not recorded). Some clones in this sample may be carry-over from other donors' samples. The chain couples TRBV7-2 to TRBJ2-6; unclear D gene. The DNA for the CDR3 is TGTGCCAGCAGCTTATACTCTGCTGGGGCCAACGTCCTGACTTTC. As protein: CASSLYSAGANVLTF.